The present entry profiles one TCR beta chain with its context. Its target is unknown. At one boundary the junction diverges from the germline segment, which might be a read error. This specimen comes from a study of vaccination and CD4 T cells after COVID-19. Looking at the study overall: Stimulation of the cells used overlapping spike peptide pools from SARS-CoV-2 and from the common cold coronaviruses HCoV-NL63, HCoV-OC43 and HCoV-229E.

With the Oncomine TCR Beta short-read assay, DNA from cultured CD4+ T cells was sequenced. Genomic DNA was isolated from CD4+ T cells that had been cultured. TCRdb re-called the PCR reads through MiXCR, storing one row per CDR3 protein. The sample includes about 21,000 distinct CDR3 sequences, 40% to 65% seen only once; the top ten take 9.6%. Treatment meaning: approximately 10-day PBMC culture with coronavirus spike peptide pools or control peptides (ViraFEST assay). Expansion of antigen-specific T cells with peptide pools by ViraFEST preceded sequencing of TCRs. After being plated at around 1.8 million per well, PBMCs were cultured with 10 IU/ml IL-2 and about 10 ug/ml peptide pools. The receptor's source is a human donor who had recovered from COVID-19. Sequences were obtained from CD4+ T cells from blood, cultured in vitro.

The DNA of the CDR3 is TGTGCCAGCAGTCCGACAGGGACGGGTCAGCCCCGGCATTTT. As protein: CASSPTGTGQPRHF. This rearrangement joins TRBV27 to TRBJ1-5, with 7 nucleotides matching TRBD1. The CDR3 covers 14 residues. Germline lookup yields CDR1 MNHEY and CDR2 SMNVEV (reference sequence).